The 6 T cell receptor beta chains given below trace back to one sample, sequenced in a study of cytomegalovirus exposure and HLA in healthy donors. Both 60 Vbeta primers and 13 Jbeta primers went into the PCR. Sequencing was performed with immunoSEQ multiplex PCR; in TCRdb, only in-frame clones are kept and a portion is missing. Of 200,000 or so clones in the sample, roughly 80% are singletons; the top ten hold 2.9%. Material for sequencing was PBMCs. The source is a man aged 25 to 40 in good health and CMV-seronegative.

The gene calls are TRBV19 and TRBJ2-7, with 11 bases that match TRBD2. Germline V gives CDR1 LNHDA, CDR2 SQIVND (reference sequence). Trimming at V came to 4 bases and at J to 2 bases, leaving 4 bases not matched to a gene. CDR3 length: 15 residues. Here the CDR3 reads CASSTSSGGTYEQYF. In nucleotides, the CDR3 is TGTGCCAGTAGTACTTCTAGCGGGGGGACCTACGAGCAGTACTTC.

The chain links TRBV29-1 to TRBJ1-1; 10 bases map to TRBD1. V shed 4 bases and J 5 bases; nucleotides not matched to a gene: 4. Germline values: CDR1 SQVTM, CDR2 ANQGSEA. The length of the CDR3 is 13 residues. CDR3 sequence reads: CSVGDRGGTEAFF. For the CDR3, the DNA is TGCAGCGTTGGGGACAGGGGTGGAACTGAAGCTTTCTTT.

This clone showed up just a few times. The rearrangement joins TRBV6-1 to TRBJ1-1; maybe TRBD1 (5 bases). V was cut by 2 bases and J by 0 bases, with 13 bases left in between. CDR1 MNHNS and CDR2 SASEGT come from the germline V gene. The CDR3 length is 16 residues. The CDR3: CASSERRGAVNTEAFF. In nucleotides, the CDR3 is TGTGCCAGCAGTGAAAGAAGGGGCGCCGTGAACACTGAAGCTTTCTTT.

The chain has TRBV18 and TRBJ2-1; TRBD2 matches 9 bases. V dropped 2 bases and J dropped 4; count of bases not matched to a gene: 3. Germline values: CDR1 KGHSH, CDR2 LQKENI. The CDR3 sequence is 15 residues long. CDR3 nucleotides: TGTGCCAGCTCACCAAGGACTAGCGTGTACAATGAGCAGTTCTTC. Its translation: CASSPRTSVYNEQFF.

This rearrangement joins TRBV21-1 to TRBJ2-1; TRBD2 was called by the table and not checked on the DNA. TRBV21-1 is a pseudogene. CDR3 size: 17 residues. CDR3 nucleotide sequence: TGTGCCAGCAGCCTTCGGACACCGACTGGGGGGTGTGATGAGCAGTTCTTC. It translates to CASSLRTPTGGCDEQFF.

This chain connects TRBV28 to TRBJ1-5, with 10 positions matching TRBD1. The CDR3 is made up of 15 amino acids. Trimming at V came to 10 bases and at J to 2 bases, leaving 8 bases not matched to a gene. Germline CDR1 is MDHEN and CDR2 is SYDVKM. CDR3 region: CATRRQGARNQPQHF. CDR3 DNA sequence: TGTGCCACCAGACGACAGGGGGCGCGCAATCAGCCCCAGCATTTT.